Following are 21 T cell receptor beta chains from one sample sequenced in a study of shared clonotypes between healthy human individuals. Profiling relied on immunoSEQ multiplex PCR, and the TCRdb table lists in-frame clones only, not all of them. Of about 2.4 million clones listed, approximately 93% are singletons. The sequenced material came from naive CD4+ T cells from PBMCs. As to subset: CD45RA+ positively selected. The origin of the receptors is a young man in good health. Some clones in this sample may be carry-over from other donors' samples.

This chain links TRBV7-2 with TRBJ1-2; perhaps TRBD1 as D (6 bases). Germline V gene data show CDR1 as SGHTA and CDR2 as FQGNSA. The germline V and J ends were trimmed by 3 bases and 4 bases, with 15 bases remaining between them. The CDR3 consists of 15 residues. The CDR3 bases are TGTGCCAGCAGCTTCCGACGGACAGACGTCTATGGCTACACCTTC. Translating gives CASSFRRTDVYGYTF.

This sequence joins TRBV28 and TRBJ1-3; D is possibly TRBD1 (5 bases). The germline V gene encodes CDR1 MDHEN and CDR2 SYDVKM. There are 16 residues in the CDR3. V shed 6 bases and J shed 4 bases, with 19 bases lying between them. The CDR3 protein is CASSPPYGARGNTIYF. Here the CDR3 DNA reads TGTGCCAGCAGCCCCCCGTACGGGGCGAGAGGAAACACCATATATTTT.

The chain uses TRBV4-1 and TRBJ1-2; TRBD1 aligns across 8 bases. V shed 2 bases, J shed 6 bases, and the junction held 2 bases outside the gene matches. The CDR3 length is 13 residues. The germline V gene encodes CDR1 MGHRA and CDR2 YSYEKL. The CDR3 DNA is TGCGCCAGCAGCCAAAGACAGGGGAATGGCTACACCTTC. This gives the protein CASSQRQGNGYTF.

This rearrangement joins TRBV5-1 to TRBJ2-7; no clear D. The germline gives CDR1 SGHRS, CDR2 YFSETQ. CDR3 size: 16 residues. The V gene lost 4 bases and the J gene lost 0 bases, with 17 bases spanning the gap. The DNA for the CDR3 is TGCGCCAGCAGCCCAGACGGTTCCCGAAGCTCCTACGAGCAGTACTTC. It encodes CASSPDGSRSSYEQYF. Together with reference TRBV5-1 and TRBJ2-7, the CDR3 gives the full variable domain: KAGVTQTPRYLIKTRGQQVTLSCSPISGHRSVSWYQQTPGQGLQFLFEYFSETQRNKGNFPGRFSGRQFSNSRSEMNVSTLELGDSALYLCASSPDGSRSSYEQYFGPGTRLTVT.

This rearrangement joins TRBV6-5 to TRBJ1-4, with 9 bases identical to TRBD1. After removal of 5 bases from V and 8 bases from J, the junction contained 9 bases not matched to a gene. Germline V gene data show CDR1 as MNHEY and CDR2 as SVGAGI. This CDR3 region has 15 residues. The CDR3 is CASSRQGGRWEKLFF. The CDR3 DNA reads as TGTGCCAGCAGTCGACAGGGGGGCCGTTGGGAAAAACTGTTTTTT.

In DNA, the CDR3 is TGTGCCAGCAGTGAATCCGGGACAGGGAACACCGGGGAGCTGTTTTTT. Protein: CASSESGTGNTGELFF. The rearrangement joins TRBV25-1 to TRBJ2-2, with 8 bases identical to TRBD1. This CDR3 is 16 amino acids long. V shed 1 base, J shed 1 base, and the junction held 2 bases outside the gene matches. Germline CDR1 MGHDK, CDR2 SYGVNS.

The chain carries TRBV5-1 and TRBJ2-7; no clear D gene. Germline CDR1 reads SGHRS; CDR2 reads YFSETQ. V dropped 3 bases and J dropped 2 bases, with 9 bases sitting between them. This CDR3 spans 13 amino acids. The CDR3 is CASSSQSAYEQYF. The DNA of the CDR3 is TGCGCCAGCAGCTCACAGTCAGCCTACGAGCAGTACTTC.

In DNA, the CDR3 is TGTGCCAGCAGTGTGACAGGGGCTAATGAAAAACTGTTTTTT. This gives the protein CASSVTGANEKLFF. This rearrangement joins TRBV2 to TRBJ1-4, with 8 bases lining up with TRBD1. The CDR3 totals 14 residues. Unmatched junction bases numbered 1, after V lost 4 bases and J lost 3 bases. Germline V lookup: CDR1 SNHLY, CDR2 FYNNEI.

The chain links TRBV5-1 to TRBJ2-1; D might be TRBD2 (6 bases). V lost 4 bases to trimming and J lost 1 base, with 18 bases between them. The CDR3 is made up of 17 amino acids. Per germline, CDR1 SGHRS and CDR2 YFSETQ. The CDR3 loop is CASSPTSSTWSYNEQFF. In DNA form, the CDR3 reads TGCGCCAGCAGCCCGACTAGTTCGACGTGGTCCTACAATGAGCAGTTCTTC.

CDR3 sequence: CASSEGGGYNEQFF. In nucleotides, the CDR3 is TGTGCCAGCAGTGAAGGCGGCGGATACAATGAGCAGTTCTTC. The chain links TRBV2 to TRBJ2-1; D is unresolved. The CDR3 contains 14 residues. V was trimmed by 1 base and J by 4 bases, leaving 8 bases between them. Germline V gene data show CDR1 as SNHLY and CDR2 as FYNNEI.

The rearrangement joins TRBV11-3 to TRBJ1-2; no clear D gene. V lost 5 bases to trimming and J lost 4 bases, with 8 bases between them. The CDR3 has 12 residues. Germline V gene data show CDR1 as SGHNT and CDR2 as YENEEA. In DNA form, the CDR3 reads TGTGCCAGCAGCCCCGGAGCCTATGGCTACACCTTC. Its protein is CASSPGAYGYTF.

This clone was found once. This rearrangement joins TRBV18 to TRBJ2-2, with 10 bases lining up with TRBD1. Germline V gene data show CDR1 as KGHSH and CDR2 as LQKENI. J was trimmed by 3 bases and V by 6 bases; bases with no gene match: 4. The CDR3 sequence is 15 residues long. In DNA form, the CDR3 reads TGTGCCAGCTCCCCGGACAGGGGGTACACCGGGGAGCTGTTTTTT. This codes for CASSPDRGYTGELFF.

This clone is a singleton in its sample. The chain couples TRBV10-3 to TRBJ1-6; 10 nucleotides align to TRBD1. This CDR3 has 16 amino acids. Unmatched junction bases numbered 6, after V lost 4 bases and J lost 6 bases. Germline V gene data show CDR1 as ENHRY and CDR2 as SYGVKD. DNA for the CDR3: TGTGCCATCAGTGGACAGGGGGCTATCAGTAATTCACCCCTCCACTTT. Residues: CAISGQGAISNSPLHF.

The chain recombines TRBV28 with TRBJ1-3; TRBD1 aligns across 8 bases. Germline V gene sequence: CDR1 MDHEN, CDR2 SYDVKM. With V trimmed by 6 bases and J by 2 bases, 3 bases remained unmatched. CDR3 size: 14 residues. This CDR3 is CASREQGAGNTIYF. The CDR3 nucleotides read TGTGCCAGCAGGGAACAGGGGGCTGGAAACACCATATATTTT.

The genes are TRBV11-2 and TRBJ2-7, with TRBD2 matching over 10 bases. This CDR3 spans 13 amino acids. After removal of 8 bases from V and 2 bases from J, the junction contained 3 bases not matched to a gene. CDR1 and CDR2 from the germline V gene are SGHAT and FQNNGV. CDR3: CASRLAGAYEQYF. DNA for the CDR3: TGTGCCAGCCGGCTAGCGGGGGCCTACGAGCAGTACTTC.

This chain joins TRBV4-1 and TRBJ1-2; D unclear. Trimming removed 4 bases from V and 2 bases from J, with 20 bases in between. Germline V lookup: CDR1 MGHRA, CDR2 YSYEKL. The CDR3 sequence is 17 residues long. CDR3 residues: CASSLPQIGPPNYGYTF. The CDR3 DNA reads TGCGCCAGCAGCCTCCCTCAGATTGGCCCCCCCAACTATGGCTACACCTTC.

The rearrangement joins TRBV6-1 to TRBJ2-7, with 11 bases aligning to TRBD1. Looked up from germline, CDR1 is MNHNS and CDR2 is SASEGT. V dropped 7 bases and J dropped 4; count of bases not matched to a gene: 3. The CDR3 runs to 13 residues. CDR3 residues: CASKGTGGYEQYF. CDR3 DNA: TGTGCCAGCAAAGGGACAGGGGGTTACGAGCAGTACTTC.

The CDR3 is CASSPWTGYNEKLFF. The CDR3 DNA reads as TGTGCCAGCAGCCCGTGGACAGGGTATAATGAAAAACTGTTTTTT. This sequence joins TRBV7-6 and TRBJ1-4, with 8 bases lining up with TRBD1. Germline CDR1 reads SGHVS; CDR2 reads FNYEAQ. V gave up 5 bases and J gave up 4 bases; unmatched junction bases: 6. The CDR3 spans 15 residues.

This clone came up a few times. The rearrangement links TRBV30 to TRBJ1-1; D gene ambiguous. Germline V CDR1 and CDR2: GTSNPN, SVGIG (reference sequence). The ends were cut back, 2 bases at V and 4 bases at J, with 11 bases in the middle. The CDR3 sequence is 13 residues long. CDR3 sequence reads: CAWSISSGTEAFF. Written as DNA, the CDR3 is TGTGCCTGGAGTATAAGTAGCGGCACTGAAGCTTTCTTT.

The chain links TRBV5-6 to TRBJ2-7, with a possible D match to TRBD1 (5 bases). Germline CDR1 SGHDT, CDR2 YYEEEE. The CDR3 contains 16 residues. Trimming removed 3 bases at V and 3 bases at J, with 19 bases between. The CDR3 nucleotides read TGTGCCAGCAGCTCCCTGGCCCAGGGTACCGACTACGAGCAGTACTTC. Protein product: CASSSLAQGTDYEQYF.

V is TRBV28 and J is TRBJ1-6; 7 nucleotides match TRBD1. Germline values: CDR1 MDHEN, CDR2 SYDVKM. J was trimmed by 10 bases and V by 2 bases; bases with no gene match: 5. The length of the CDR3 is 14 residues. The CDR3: CASSLETGQSPLHF. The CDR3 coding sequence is TGTGCCAGCAGTTTAGAGACAGGGCAGTCACCCCTCCACTTT.